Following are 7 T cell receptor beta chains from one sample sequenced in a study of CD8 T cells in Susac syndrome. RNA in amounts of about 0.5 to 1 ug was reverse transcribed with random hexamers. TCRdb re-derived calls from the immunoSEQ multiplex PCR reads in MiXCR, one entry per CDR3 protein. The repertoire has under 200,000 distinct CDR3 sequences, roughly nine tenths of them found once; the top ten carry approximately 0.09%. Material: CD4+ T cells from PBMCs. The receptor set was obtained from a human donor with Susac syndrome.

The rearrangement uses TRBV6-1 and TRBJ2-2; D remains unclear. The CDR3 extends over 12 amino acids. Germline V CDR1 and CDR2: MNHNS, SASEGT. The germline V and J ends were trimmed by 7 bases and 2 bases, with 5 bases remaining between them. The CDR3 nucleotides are TGTGCCAGCACGAGAAACACCGGGGAGCTGTTTTTT. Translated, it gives CASTRNTGELFF.

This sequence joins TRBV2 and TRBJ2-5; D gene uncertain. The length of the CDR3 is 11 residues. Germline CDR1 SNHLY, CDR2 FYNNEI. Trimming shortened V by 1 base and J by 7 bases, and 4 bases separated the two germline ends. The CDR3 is CASSEVATQYF. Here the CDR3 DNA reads TGTGCCAGCAGTGAAGTTGCGACCCAGTACTTC.

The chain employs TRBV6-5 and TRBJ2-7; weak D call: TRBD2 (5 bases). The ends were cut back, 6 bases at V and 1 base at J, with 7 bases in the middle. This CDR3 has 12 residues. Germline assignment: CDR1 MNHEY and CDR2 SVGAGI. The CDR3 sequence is CASRSGSYEQYF. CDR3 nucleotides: TGTGCCAGCAGATCGGGGTCCTACGAGCAGTACTTC.

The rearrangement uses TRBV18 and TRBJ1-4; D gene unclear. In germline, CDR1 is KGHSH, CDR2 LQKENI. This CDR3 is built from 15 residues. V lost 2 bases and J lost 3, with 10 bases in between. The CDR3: CASSPSRRPNEKLFF. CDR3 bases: TGTGCCAGCTCACCATCAAGGAGACCTAATGAAAAACTGTTTTTT.

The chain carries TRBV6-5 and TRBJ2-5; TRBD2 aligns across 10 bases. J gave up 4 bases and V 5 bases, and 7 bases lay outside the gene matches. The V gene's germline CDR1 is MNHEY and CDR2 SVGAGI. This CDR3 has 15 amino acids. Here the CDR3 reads CASSQDLAGVETQYF. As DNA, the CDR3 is TGTGCCAGCAGTCAGGACCTAGCGGGGGTAGAGACCCAGTACTTC.

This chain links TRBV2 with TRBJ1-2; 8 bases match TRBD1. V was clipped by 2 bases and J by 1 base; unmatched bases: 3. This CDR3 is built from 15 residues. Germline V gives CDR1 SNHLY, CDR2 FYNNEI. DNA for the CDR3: TGTGCCAGCAGTGAAAGGACAGGGATTAACTATGGCTACACCTTC. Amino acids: CASSERTGINYGYTF.

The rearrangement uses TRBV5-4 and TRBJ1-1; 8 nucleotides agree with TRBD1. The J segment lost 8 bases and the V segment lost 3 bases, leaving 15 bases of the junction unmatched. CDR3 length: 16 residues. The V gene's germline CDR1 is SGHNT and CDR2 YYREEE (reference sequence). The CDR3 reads CASSSTGTGFRKEAFF. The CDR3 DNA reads TGTGCCAGCAGCTCAACCGGGACAGGTTTTCGGAAGGAAGCTTTCTTT.